The 24 T cell receptor beta chains reported below all come from one sample, sequenced in a study of cytomegalovirus exposure and HLA in healthy donors. It was with 60 Vbeta and 13 Jbeta primers that the PCR ran. Assay: immunoSEQ multiplex PCR; the TCRdb copy retains only in-frame clones and omits some. This sample yields some 130,000 clones, of which 70% to 85% are seen a single time; around 2.7% belongs to the top ten. Sequenced material: PBMCs. Receptors were obtained from an older woman in good health and CMV-seropositive.

In the case of this clone: Its ends do not fully match the called genes, so a read error is possible. The chain couples TRBV9 to TRBJ2-5; a weak D match, TRBD2 (5 bases). The CDR3 has 12 residues. CDR1 is SGDLS, CDR2 YYNGEE, per germline. CDR3 nucleotides: TGTGTCAGCAGCGTAGATGAGGGGACCCAGTACTTC. As protein: CVSSVDEGTQYF.

The CDR3 is CSVALAASYEQYF. The CDR3 bases are TGCAGCGTTGCACTAGCGGCCTCCTACGAGCAGTACTTC. V and J are TRBV29-1 and TRBJ2-5; 8 bases align to TRBD2. The closer fit of TRBJ2-7 to the DNA end suggests the J call may be wrong. The CDR3 covers 13 residues. CDR1 is SQVTM, CDR2 ANQGSEA, per germline.

The rearrangement links TRBV6-1 to TRBJ1-6, with a weak D call TRBD1 (5 bases). V shed 4 bases and J shed 8 bases, with 12 bases lying between them. CDR3 length: 14 residues. Germline values: CDR1 MNHNS, CDR2 SASEGT. Here the CDR3 DNA reads TGTGCCAGCAGTGGGGGCTTCGTCGATTCACCCCTCCACTTT. Its translation is CASSGGFVDSPLHF.

The CDR3 spells CASSPYGVTEAFF. The DNA of the CDR3 is TGCGCCAGCAGCCCCTACGGGGTTACTGAAGCTTTCTTT. The rearrangement uses TRBV5-1 and TRBJ1-1; D gene uncertain. Looked up from germline, CDR1 is SGHRS and CDR2 is YFSETQ. The V end was cut by 4 bases, the J end by 5 bases, with 12 bases between. CDR3 size: 13 residues.

The chain has TRBV10-3 and TRBJ2-7; D is perhaps TRBD1 (5 bases). V was clipped by 3 bases and J by 5 bases, with 11 bases between them. CDR3 length: 13 amino acids. CDR1 is ENHRY, CDR2 SYGVKD, per germline. DNA for the CDR3: TGTGCCATCAGTGACAGGGAAGTGGACGAGCAGTACTTC. Translating it yields CAISDREVDEQYF.

The chain has TRBV2 and TRBJ2-2; D might be TRBD2 (6 bases). This CDR3 region has 15 residues. Germline values: CDR1 SNHLY, CDR2 FYNNEI. Trimming took 2 bases from V and 6 from J, leaving 13 bases between them. DNA for the CDR3: TGTGCCAGCAGTGAAAACTACCCGGGGGCCGGGGAGCTGTTTTTT. Protein: CASSENYPGAGELFF.

The table lists this clone with a few counts. This chain links TRBV29-1 with TRBJ2-7; the match to TRBD1 covers 7 bases. The J segment lost 7 bases and the V segment lost 2 bases, leaving 8 bases of the junction unmatched. Per the germline V gene, CDR1 is SQVTM and CDR2 is ANQGSEA. This CDR3 contains 13 residues. The CDR3 bases are TGCAGCGTTGAATATGACAGGGCTGGGGAGCAGTACTTC. This sequence encodes CSVEYDRAGEQYF.

V is TRBV29-1 and J is TRBJ2-5; tentatively, D is TRBD2 (5 bases). The CDR3 contains 12 residues. Germline CDR1 is SQVTM and CDR2 is ANQGSEA. V dropped 4 bases and J dropped 2 bases, with 8 bases sitting between them. The CDR3 bases are TGCAGCGTTGGAGGGCAGCAAGAGACCCAGTACTTC. This encodes CSVGGQQETQYF.

In regard to this clone: One junction end does not reproduce the germline sequence, and a read error may be involved. V gene TRBV7-9 combines with J gene TRBJ1-5; the D is unclear. This CDR3 comprises 14 residues. From germline, CDR1 is SEHNR and CDR2 FQNEAQ (reference sequence). The CDR3 bases are TGTGTCAGCAGCCCTAGCTTGAGCAATCAGCCCCAGCATTTT. Translated: CVSSPSLSNQPQHF.

This clone was found a few times. The chain joins TRBV14 to TRBJ1-1, with unresolved D. CDR1 is SGHDN, CDR2 FVKESK, per germline. V lost 1 base to trimming and J lost 1 base, with 13 bases between them. The length of the CDR3 is 16 residues. Here the CDR3 reads CASSQVRYAGNTEAFF. In nucleotides, the CDR3 is TGTGCCAGCAGCCAAGTGAGGTACGCGGGGAACACTGAAGCTTTCTTT.

In this sample, this clone turned up once. The V gene is TRBV18, the J gene TRBJ1-6; weak D call: TRBD1 (5 bases). From germline, CDR1 is KGHSH and CDR2 LQKENI. The V and J ends lost 0 bases and 10 bases respectively, with 10 bases between them. This CDR3 has 14 amino acids. CDR3 sequence reads: CASSPPVGGSPLHF. Here the CDR3 DNA reads TGTGCCAGCTCACCACCGGTCGGGGGATCACCCCTCCACTTT.

The chain employs TRBV25-1 and TRBJ2-5, with 9 bases identical to TRBD1. Germline V CDR1 and CDR2: MGHDK, SYGVNS. This CDR3 spans 15 amino acids. J lost 5 bases, V lost 6 bases, and 10 bases had no gene match. The CDR3 DNA follows: TGTGCCAGCAGGGAAACCGGGACAGGGTCGGAGACCCAGTACTTC. Encoded protein: CASRETGTGSETQYF.

The chain has TRBV9 and TRBJ2-7; TRBD1 matches 7 bases. The junction had 4 bases not matched to a gene; V was cut back by 4 bases and J by 0 bases. CDR3 length equals 14 residues. Germline V CDR1 and CDR2: SGDLS, YYNGEE. CDR3 amino acids: CASSWTGSSYEQYF. The CDR3 coding sequence is TGTGCCAGCAGCTGGACAGGCAGCTCCTACGAGCAGTACTTC. Full variable domain (missing parts from reference TRBV9 and TRBJ2-7): DSGVTQTPKHLITATGQRVTLRCSPRSGDLSVYWYQQSLDQGLQFLIQYYNGEERAKGNILERFSAQQFPDLHSELNLSSLELGDSALYFCASSWTGSSYEQYFGPGTRLTVT.

Only a few counts were recorded for this clone. The chain recombines TRBV11-2 with TRBJ1-1, with a weak D call TRBD1 (5 bases). The ends were cut back, 1 base at V and 2 bases at J, with 8 bases in the middle. CDR3 length equals 14 residues. Germline lookup yields CDR1 SGHAT and CDR2 FQNNGV. The CDR3, as DNA: TGTGCCAGCAGCTTAGGCGGGGGAAACACTGAAGCTTTCTTT. It yields the protein CASSLGGGNTEAFF.

V is TRBV5-5 and J is TRBJ1-5; D is undetermined. V gave up 3 bases and J gave up 6 bases, with 13 bases separating them. The CDR3 is 14 amino acids. CDR1 and CDR2 (germline): SGHKS, YYEKEE (reference sequence). The CDR3 nucleotides read TGTGCCAGCAGCTCATCAGTGTTTACTCAGCCCCAGCATTTT. As protein: CASSSSVFTQPQHF.

The J gene is TRBJ2-2, the V gene TRBV18; D is unresolved. Germline CDR1 is KGHSH and CDR2 is LQKENI. The V end was cut by 2 bases, the J end by 4 bases, with 11 bases between. The CDR3 totals 15 residues. In DNA form, the CDR3 reads TGTGCCAGCTCACCAGGTGCTACTCCCACCGGGGAGCTGTTTTTT. It encodes CASSPGATPTGELFF. Supplemented by reference TRBV18 and TRBJ2-2, the full variable domain reads NAGVMQNPRHLVRRRGQEARLRCSPMKGHSHVYWYRQLPEEGLKFMVYLQKENIIDESGMPKERFSAEFPKEGPSILRIQQVVRGDSAAYFCASSPGATPTGELFFGEGSRLTVL.

A few counts support this clone. The CDR3 loop is CATHSSNEKLFF. In DNA, the CDR3 is TGTGCCACCCACAGTTCAAATGAAAAACTGTTTTTT. V gene TRBV28 combines with J gene TRBJ1-4; D gene uncertain. This CDR3 region has 12 residues. The germline V and J ends were trimmed by 10 bases and 5 bases, with 11 bases remaining between them. Germline V gives CDR1 MDHEN, CDR2 SYDVKM.

This chain uses TRBV5-4 with TRBJ2-7; 8 nucleotides agree with TRBD1. J gave up 5 bases and V 0 bases, and 7 bases lay outside the gene matches. In germline, CDR1 is SGHNT, CDR2 YYREEE (reference sequence). The CDR3 contains 15 residues. The CDR3 loop is CASSLVTGGSHEQYF. Written as DNA, the CDR3 is TGTGCCAGCAGCTTGGTCACAGGGGGTTCCCACGAGCAGTACTTC.

This chain joins TRBV29-1 and TRBJ2-7; 7 bases are shared with TRBD1. After removal of 6 bases from V and 0 bases from J, the junction contained 11 bases not matched to a gene. The CDR3 contains 15 residues. Germline V gene sequence: CDR1 SQVTM, CDR2 ANQGSEA. This CDR3 reads CSVNFLGQVSYEQYF. CDR3 DNA: TGCAGCGTCAATTTCCTCGGACAGGTCTCCTACGAGCAGTACTTC.

J is TRBJ1-1 and V is TRBV2; possibly TRBD1 for D (5 bases). Trimming pared 1 base from V and 5 bases from J, leaving 11 bases between. CDR3 length: 14 residues. The germline V gene encodes CDR1 SNHLY and CDR2 FYNNEI. The CDR3 sequence: CASSEGGGYTEAFF. DNA of the CDR3: TGTGCCAGCAGTGAAGGGGGGGGTTATACTGAAGCTTTCTTT.

This clone was seen once. The J gene is TRBJ1-1, the V gene TRBV29-1; maybe TRBD1 (5 bases). From germline, CDR1 is SQVTM and CDR2 ANQGSEA. Trimming took 8 bases from V and 1 from J, leaving 20 bases between them. The CDR3 covers 15 residues. CDR3 residues: CSQRGAWGENTEAFF. The CDR3 DNA is TGCAGCCAAAGAGGGGCATGGGGGGAGAACACTGAAGCTTTCTTT.

This clone was seen a handful of times. The CDR3 reads CASSLIEGGGSPLHF. In DNA form, the CDR3 reads TGCGCCAGCAGCTTAATCGAAGGGGGCGGTTCACCCCTCCACTTT. The chain combines TRBV5-1 with TRBJ1-6, with 7 bases aligning to TRBD1. The germline V gene has CDR1 SGHRS and CDR2 YFSETQ. V shed 2 bases, J shed 9 bases, and the junction held 8 bases outside the gene matches. The CDR3 contains 15 residues.

The V call is TRBV27, the J call TRBJ1-2, with D unclear. The length of the CDR3 is 15 residues. The V end lost 0 bases, the J end lost 2 bases, and 10 bases lay between the germline ends. The V gene's germline CDR1 is MNHEY and CDR2 SMNVEV (reference sequence). The DNA of the CDR3 is TGTGCCAGCAGTTTATCCAAGACACCAAACTATGGCTACACCTTC. This codes for CASSLSKTPNYGYTF.

The chain is built from TRBV6-1 and TRBJ1-1; tentatively, D is TRBD1 (5 bases). V lost 8 bases to trimming and J lost 4 bases, with 8 bases between them. The CDR3 totals 11 residues. Germline CDR1 MNHNS, CDR2 SASEGT. Written as DNA, the CDR3 is TGTGCCAGCCGGCAGGGCACTGAAGCTTTCTTT. This encodes CASRQGTEAFF.